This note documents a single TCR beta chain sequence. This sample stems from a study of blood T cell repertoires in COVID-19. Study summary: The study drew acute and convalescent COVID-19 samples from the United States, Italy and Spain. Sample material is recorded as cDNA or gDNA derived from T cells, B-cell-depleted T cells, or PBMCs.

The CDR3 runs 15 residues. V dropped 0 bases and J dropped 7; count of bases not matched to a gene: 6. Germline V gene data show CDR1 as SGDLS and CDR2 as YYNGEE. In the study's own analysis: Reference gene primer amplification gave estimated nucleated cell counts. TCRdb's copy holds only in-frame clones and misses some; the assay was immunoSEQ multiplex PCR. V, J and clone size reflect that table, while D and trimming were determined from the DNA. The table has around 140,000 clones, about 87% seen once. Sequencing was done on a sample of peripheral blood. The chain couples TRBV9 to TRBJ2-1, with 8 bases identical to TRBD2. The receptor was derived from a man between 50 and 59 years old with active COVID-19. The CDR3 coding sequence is TGTGCCAGCAGCGTAGGTACAGCGGGGGTAAATGAGCAGTTCTTC. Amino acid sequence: CASSVGTAGVNEQFF.